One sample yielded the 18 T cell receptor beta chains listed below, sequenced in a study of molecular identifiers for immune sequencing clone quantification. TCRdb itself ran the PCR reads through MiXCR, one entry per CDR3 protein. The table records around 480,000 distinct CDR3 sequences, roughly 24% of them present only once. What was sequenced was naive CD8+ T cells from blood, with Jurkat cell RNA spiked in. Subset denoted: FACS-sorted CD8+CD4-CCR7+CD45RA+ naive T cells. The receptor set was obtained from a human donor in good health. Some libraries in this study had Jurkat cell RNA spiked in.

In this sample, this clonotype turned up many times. In DNA, the CDR3 is TGCGCCAGCAGCCAAGAGGACAGGGGCTACACTGAAGCTTTCTTT. This codes for CASSQEDRGYTEAFF. This chain links TRBV4-3 with TRBJ1-1; TRBD1 matches at 9 bases. CDR1 and CDR2 (germline): LGHNA, YSLEER. V gave up 0 bases and J gave up 3 bases; unmatched junction bases: 2. This CDR3 comprises 15 residues.

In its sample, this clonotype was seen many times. CDR3 loop: CASRTTGFTEAFF. CDR3 nucleotides: TGCGCCAGCAGAACCACAGGGTTCACTGAAGCTTTCTTT. The V and J genes are TRBV10-2 and TRBJ1-1; weak D call: TRBD1 (6 bases). The CDR3 is made up of 13 amino acids. With 6 bases removed from V and 4 bases from J, the gap between germline ends came to 12 bases. Germline lookup yields CDR1 WSHSY and CDR2 SAAADI.

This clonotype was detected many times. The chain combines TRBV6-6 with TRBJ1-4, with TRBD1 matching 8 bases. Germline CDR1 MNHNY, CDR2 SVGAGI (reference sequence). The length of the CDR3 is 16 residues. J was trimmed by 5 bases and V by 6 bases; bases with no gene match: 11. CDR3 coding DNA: TGTGCCAGCAGCCCTTCCCGGGACAGGCGAAATGAAAAACTGTTTTTT. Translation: CASSPSRDRRNEKLFF.

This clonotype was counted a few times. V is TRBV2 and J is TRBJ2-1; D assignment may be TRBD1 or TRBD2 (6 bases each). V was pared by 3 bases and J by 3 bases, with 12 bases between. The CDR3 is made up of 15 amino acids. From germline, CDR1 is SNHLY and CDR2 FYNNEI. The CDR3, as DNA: TGTGCCAGCAGTGATGAGGGGGGAGTCTACAATGAGCAGTTCTTC. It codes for CASSDEGGVYNEQFF. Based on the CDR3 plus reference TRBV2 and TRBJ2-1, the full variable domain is EPEVTQTPSHQVTQMGQEVILRCVPISNHLYFYWYRQILGQKVEFLVSFYNNEISEKSEIFDDQFSVERPDGSNFTLKIRSTKLEDSAMYFCASSDEGGVYNEQFFGPGTRLTVL.

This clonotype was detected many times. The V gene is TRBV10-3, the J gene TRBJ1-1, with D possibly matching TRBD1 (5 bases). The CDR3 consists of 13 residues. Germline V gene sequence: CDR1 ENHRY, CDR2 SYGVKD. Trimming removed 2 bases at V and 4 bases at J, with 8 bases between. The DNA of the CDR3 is TGTGCCATCAGTGAGGTCCAGGGCACTGAAGCTTTCTTT. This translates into CAISEVQGTEAFF.

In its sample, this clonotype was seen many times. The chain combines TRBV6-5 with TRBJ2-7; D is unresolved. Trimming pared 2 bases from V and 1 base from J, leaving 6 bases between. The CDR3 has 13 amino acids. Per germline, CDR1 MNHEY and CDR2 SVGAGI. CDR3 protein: CASSYGISYEQYF. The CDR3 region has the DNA TGTGCCAGCAGTTACGGAATTTCCTACGAGCAGTACTTC.

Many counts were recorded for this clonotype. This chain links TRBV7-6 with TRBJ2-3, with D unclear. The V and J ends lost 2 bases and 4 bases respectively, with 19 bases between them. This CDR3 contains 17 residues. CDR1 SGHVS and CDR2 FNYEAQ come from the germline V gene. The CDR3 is CASSLSPMSVVPDTQYF. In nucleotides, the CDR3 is TGTGCCAGCAGCTTATCTCCGATGTCAGTAGTGCCAGATACGCAGTATTTT.

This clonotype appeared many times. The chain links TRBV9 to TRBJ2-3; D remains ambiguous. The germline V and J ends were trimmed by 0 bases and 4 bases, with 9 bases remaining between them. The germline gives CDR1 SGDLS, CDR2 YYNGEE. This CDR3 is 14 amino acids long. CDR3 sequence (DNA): TGTGCCAGCAGCGTAGGTGCAGGTGCAGATACGCAGTATTTT. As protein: CASSVGAGADTQYF.

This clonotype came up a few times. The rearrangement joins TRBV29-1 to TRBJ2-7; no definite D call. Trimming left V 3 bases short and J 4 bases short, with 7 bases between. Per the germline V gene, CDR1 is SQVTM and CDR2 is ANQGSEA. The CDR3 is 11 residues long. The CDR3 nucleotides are TGCAGCGTTGAGTCAGAGTACGAGCAGTACTTC. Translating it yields CSVESEYEQYF.

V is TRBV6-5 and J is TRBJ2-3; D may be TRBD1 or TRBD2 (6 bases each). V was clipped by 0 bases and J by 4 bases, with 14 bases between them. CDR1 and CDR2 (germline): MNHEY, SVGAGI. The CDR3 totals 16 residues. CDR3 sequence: CASSYSMGGLADTQYF. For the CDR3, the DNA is TGTGCCAGCAGTTACTCGATGGGGGGCTTGGCAGATACGCAGTATTTT.

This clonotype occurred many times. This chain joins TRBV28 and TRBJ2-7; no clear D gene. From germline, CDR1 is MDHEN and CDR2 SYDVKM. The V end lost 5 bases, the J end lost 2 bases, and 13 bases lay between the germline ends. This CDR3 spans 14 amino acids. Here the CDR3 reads CASSTNRVTYEQYF. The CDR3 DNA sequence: TGTGCCAGCAGTACAAATCGGGTAACCTACGAGCAGTACTTC.

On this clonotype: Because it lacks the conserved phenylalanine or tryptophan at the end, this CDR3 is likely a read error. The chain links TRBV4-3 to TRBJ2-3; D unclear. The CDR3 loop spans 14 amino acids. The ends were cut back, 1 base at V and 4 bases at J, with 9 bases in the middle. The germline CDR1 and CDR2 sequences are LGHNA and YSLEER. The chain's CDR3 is CASSQVDRADTQYS. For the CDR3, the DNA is TGCGCCAGCAGCCAAGTGGATCGTGCAGATACGCAGTATTCT.

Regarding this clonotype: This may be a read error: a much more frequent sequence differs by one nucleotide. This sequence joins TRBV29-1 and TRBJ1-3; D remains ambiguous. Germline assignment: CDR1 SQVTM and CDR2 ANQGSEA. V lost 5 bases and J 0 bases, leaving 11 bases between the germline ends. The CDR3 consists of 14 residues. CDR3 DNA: TGCAGCGTTCGGGAGGGTCGCTCTGGAAACACCATATATTTT. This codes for CSVREGRSGNTIYF.

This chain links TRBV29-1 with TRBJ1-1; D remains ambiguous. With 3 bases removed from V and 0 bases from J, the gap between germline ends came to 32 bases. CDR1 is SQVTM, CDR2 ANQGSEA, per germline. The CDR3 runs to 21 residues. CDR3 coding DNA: TGCAGCGTTGACCACACCATGGGCCTAGGTCGAAAGGGAGACATGAACACTGAAGCTTTCTTT. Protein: CSVDHTMGLGRKGDMNTEAFF.

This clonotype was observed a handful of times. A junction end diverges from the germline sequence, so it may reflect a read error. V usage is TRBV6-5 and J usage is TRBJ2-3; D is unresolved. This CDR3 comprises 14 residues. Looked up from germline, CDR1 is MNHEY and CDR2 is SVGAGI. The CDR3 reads CASSSPGRAGTQYF. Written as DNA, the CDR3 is TGTGCCAGTAGTTCCCCGGGTCGGGCAGGTACGCAGTATTTT.

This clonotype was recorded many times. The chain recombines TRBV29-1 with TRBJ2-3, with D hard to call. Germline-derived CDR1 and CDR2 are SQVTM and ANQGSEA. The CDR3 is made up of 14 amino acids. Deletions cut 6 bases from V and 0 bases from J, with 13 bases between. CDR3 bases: TGCAGCGTCCGGTCCCTTACTAGCACAGATACGCAGTATTTT. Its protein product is CSVRSLTSTDTQYF.

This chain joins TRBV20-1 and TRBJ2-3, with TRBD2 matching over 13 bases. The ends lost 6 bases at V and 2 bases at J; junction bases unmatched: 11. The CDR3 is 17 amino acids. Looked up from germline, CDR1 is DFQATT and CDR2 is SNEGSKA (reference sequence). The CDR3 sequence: CSADLGLAGILTDTQYF. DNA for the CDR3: TGCAGTGCCGACCTGGGACTAGCGGGAATACTCACAGATACGCAGTATTTT.

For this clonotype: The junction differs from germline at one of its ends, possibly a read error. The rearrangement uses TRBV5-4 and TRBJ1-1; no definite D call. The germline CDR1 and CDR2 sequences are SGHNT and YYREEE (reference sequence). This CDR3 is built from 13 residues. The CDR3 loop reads CASSLAYGPEAIF. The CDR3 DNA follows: TGTGCCAGCAGCTTGGCGTACGGTCCGGAAGCTATCTTT.